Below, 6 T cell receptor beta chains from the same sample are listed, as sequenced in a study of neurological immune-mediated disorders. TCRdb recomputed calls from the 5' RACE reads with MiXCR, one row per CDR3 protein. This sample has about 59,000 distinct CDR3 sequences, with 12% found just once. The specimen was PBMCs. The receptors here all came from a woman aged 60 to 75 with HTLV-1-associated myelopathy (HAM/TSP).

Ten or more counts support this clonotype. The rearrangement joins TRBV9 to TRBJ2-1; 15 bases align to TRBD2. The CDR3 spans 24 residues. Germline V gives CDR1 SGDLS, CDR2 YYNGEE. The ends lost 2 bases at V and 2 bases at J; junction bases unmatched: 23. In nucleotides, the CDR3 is TGTGCCAGCAGCGTCAACCCAGGGACTAGCGGGAGGACCCCAGGGCCGTCCGCCTACAATGAGCAGTTCTTC. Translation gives CASSVNPGTSGRTPGPSAYNEQFF. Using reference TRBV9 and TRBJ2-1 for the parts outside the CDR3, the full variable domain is DSGVTQTPKHLITATGQRVTLRCSPRSGDLSVYWYQQSLDQGLQFLIQYYNGEERAKGNILERFSAQQFPDLHSELNLSSLELGDSALYFCASSVNPGTSGRTPGPSAYNEQFFGPGTRLTVL.

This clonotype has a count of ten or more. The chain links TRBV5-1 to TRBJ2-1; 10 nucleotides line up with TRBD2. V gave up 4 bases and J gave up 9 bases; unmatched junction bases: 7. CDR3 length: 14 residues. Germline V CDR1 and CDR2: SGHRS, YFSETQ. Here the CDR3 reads CASSGGIAGGEQFF. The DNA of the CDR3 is TGCGCCAGCAGCGGCGGGATAGCGGGGGGTGAGCAGTTCTTC. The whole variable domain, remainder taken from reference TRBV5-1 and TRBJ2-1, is KAGVTQTPRYLIKTRGQQVTLSCSPISGHRSVSWYQQTPGQGLQFLFEYFSETQRNKGNFPGRFSGRQFSNSRSEMNVSTLELGDSALYLCASSGGIAGGEQFFGPGTRLTVL.

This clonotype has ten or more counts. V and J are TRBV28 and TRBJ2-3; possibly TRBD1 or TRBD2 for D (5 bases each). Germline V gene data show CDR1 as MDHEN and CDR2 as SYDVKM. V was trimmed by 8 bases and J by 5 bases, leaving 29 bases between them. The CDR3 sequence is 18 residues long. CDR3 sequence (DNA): TGTGCCAGCCACGGTGAGCGTATGGGACGATCTGGGAAAGATACGCAGTATTTT. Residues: CASHGERMGRSGKDTQYF.

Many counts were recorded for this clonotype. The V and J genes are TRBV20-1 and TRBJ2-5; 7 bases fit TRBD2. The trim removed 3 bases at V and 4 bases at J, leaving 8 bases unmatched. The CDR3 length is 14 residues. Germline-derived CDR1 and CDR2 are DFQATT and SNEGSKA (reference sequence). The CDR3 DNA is TGCAGTGCTAGGAGGCGGGAGTGGCGAGAGACCCAGTACTTC. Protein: CSARRREWRETQYF.

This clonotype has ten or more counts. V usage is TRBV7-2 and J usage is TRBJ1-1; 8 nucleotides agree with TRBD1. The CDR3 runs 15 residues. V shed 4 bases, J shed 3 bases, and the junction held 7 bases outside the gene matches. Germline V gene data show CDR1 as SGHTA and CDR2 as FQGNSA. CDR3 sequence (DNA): TGTGCCAGCAGCTATTCAGGGGGCGCTTACACTGAAGCTTTCTTT. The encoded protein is CASSYSGGAYTEAFF.

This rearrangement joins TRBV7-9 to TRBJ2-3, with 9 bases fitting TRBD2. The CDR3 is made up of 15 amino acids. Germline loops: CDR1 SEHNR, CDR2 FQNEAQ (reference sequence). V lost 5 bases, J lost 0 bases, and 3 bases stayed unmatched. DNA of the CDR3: TGTGCCAGCAGCGAACTAGCGGGCAGCACAGATACGCAGTATTTT. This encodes CASSELAGSTDTQYF. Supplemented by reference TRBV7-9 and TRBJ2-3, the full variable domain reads DTGVSQNPRHKITKRGQNVTFRCDPISEHNRLYWYRQTLGQGPEFLTYFQNEAQLEKSRLLSDRFSAERPKGSFSTLEIQRTEQGDSAMYLCASSELAGSTDTQYFGPGTRLTVL.